The 2 T cell receptor beta chains given below trace back to one sample, sequenced in a study of T cell responses to AZD1222 COVID-19 vaccine. This table comes from immunoSEQ multiplex PCR, and its TCRdb copy is limited to in-frame clones, with some not included. Of 100,000 to 150,000 clones in the sample, roughly 90% were seen once. The sequencing here drew on peripheral blood, taken on day 0 of AZD1222 vaccination. All receptors come from an adult in good health.

The CDR3 DNA follows: TGTGCCAGCAGCCTATGGGGACTAGCGGGAGCAAATGAGCAGTTCTTC. This codes for CASSLWGLAGANEQFF. This chain uses TRBV7-3 with TRBJ2-1; 14 bases line up with TRBD2. Germline CDR1 and CDR2: SGHTA and FQGTGA. This CDR3 region has 16 residues. With V trimmed by 5 bases and J by 7 bases, 7 bases remained unmatched.

The V gene is TRBV5-4, the J gene TRBJ1-1, with D unclear. Germline CDR1 SGHNT, CDR2 YYREEE (reference sequence). Trimming cost V 4 bases and J 0 bases, with 13 bases left between them. The CDR3 runs 15 residues. The CDR3 sequence is CASSRGREMNTEAFF. In DNA, the CDR3 is TGTGCCAGCAGCCGAGGACGAGAAATGAACACTGAAGCTTTCTTT.